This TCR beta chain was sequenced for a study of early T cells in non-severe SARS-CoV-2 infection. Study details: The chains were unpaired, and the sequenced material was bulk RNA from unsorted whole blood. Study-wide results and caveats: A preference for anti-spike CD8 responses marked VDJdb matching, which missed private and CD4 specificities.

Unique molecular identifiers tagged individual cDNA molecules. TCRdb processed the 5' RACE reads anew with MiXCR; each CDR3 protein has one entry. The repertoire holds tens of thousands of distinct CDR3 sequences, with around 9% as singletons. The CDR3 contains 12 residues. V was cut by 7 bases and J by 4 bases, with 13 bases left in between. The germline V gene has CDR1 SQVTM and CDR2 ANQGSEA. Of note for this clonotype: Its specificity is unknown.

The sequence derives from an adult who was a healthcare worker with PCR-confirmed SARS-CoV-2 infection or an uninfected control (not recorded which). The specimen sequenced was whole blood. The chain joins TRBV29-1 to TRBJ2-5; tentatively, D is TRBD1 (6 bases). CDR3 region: CSERTGPETQYF. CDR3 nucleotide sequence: TGCAGCGAGCGAACAGGGCCAGAGACCCAGTACTTC.